This T cell receptor (beta chain) is drawn from a study of radiation and T cells in renal cell carcinoma. CDR1 and CDR2 from the germline V gene are MNHEY and SVGAGI. The CDR3 is 15 amino acids. Trimming took off 0 bases at V and 1 base at J, with 9 bases between the two ends. TCRdb keeps only in-frame clones here, not all; method: immunoSEQ multiplex PCR. The profile shows 150,000 to 200,000 clones, approximately 90% of them singletons. The sample's time point: blood 4 weeks post-SBRT, at nephrectomy. Treatment in this sample: 15 Gy SBRT to primary tumor, nephrectomy 4 weeks later. Nephrectomy followed 15 Gy stereotactic body radiation by 4 weeks. Serial blood draws occurred at baseline and 2 and 4 weeks post-SBRT. The patient's renal cell carcinoma had clear cell pathology. This clone was picked up one time. Its antigen is not known. Whole-study findings and limits: In blood, top tumor clones expanded by 2 weeks, shrinking by 4.

The sequences come from blood, collected from a patient whose treatment included radiotherapy and nephrectomy. This TCR derives from a woman aged 45 to 65 with renal cell carcinoma. The chain has TRBV6-5 and TRBJ1-2; D is unresolved. CDR3 region: CASSYSAARNYGYTF. CDR3 DNA sequence: TGTGCCAGCAGTTACTCTGCAGCCCGTAACTATGGCTACACCTTC.